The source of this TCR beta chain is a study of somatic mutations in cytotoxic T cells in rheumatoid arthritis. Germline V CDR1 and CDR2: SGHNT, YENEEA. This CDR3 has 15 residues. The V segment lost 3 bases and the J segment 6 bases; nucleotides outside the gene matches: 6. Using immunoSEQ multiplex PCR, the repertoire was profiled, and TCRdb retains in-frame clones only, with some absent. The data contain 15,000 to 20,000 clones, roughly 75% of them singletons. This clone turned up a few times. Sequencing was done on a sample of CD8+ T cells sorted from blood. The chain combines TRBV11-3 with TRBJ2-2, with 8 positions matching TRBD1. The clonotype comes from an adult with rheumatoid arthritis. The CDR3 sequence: CASSFPDRAPGELFF. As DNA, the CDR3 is TGTGCCAGCAGCTTTCCGGACAGGGCTCCCGGGGAGCTGTTTTTT.